What follows are 3 T cell receptor beta chains derived from one specimen sequenced in a study of blood T cell repertoires in COVID-19. Using immunoSEQ multiplex PCR, the repertoire was profiled, and TCRdb retains in-frame clones only, with some absent. There are roughly 20,000 clones in the sample; roughly 87% occur only once, and approximately 24% lies in the top ten. Sequencing was carried out using peripheral blood. These receptors all stem from a human donor with active COVID-19. The donor label of this sample is uncertain.

The V call is TRBV7-9, the J call TRBJ2-1; 11 bases are shared with TRBD2. The J segment lost 9 bases and the V segment lost 7 bases, leaving 8 bases of the junction unmatched. The CDR3 runs to 14 residues. Germline-derived CDR1 and CDR2 are SEHNR and FQNEAQ (reference sequence). CDR3 nucleotides: TGTGCCAGCATCTGGACTAGCGGGTTGGGTGAGCAGTTCTTC. Translation gives CASIWTSGLGEQFF.

The chain employs TRBV4-1 and TRBJ1-3; D is ambiguous. The ends were cut back, 0 bases at V and 4 bases at J, with 10 bases in the middle. The germline V gene has CDR1 MGHRA and CDR2 YSYEKL. The CDR3 runs 15 residues. The CDR3 reads CASSQEWAKGNTIYF. DNA of the CDR3: TGCGCCAGCAGCCAAGAATGGGCTAAGGGAAACACCATATATTTT.

J is TRBJ2-3 and V is TRBV5-8; D perhaps matches TRBD2 (6 bases). The germline CDR1 and CDR2 sequences are SGHTS and YDEGEE. This CDR3 has 16 amino acids. Trimming removed 3 bases from V and 0 bases from J, with 14 bases in between. CDR3 bases: TGTGCCAGCAGCTCGTCGGGACTGACTAGCACAGATACGCAGTATTTT. Amino acids: CASSSSGLTSTDTQYF. The full variable domain, in which reference TRBV5-8 and TRBJ2-3 provide the parts outside the CDR3, is EAGVTQSPTHLIKTRGQQATLRCSPISGHTSVYWYQQALGLGLQFLLWYDEGEERNRGNFPPRFSGRQFPNYSSELNVNALELEDSALYLCASSSSGLTSTDTQYFGPGTRLTVL.